A single sample is the source of the 3 T cell receptor beta chains below, sequenced in a study of control samples from healthy donors and cancer patients. Using immunoSEQ multiplex PCR, the repertoire was profiled, and TCRdb retains in-frame clones only, with some absent. The profile shows roughly 150,000 clones, approximately 86% of them singletons. The specimen sequenced was blood. Receptor source: a man younger than 30 in good health.

The chain recombines TRBV11-3 with TRBJ1-1, with D perhaps TRBD1 (6 bases). This CDR3 has 16 residues. V lost 0 bases and J 0 bases, leaving 11 bases between the germline ends. Germline V CDR1 and CDR2: SGHNT, YENEEA. The CDR3 DNA reads TGTGCCAGCAGCTTAGATGGGGGCGGGGTGAACACTGAAGCTTTCTTT. Amino acid sequence: CASSLDGGGVNTEAFF.

This clone was seen a handful of times. The genes are TRBV27 and TRBJ1-5; no definite D call. The CDR3 spans 15 residues. Germline V gene data show CDR1 as MNHEY and CDR2 as SMNVEV (reference sequence). Trimming took off 2 bases at V and 2 bases at J, with 10 bases between the two ends. CDR3 sequence reads: CASSLVGYGNQPQHF. The CDR3 nucleotides are TGTGCCAGCAGTTTAGTAGGGTACGGCAATCAGCCCCAGCATTTT.

This sequence joins TRBV5-1 and TRBJ2-7; 8 bases fit TRBD2. This CDR3 has 13 amino acids. The germline V gene has CDR1 SGHRS and CDR2 YFSETQ. The DNA of the CDR3 is TGCGCTCGGCGAGCGGGGGACCCCTACGAGCAGTACTTC. It yields the protein CARRAGDPYEQYF. Variable domain in full (rest from reference TRBV5-1 and TRBJ2-7): KAGVTQTPRYLIKTRGQQVTLSCSPISGHRSVSWYQQTPGQGLQFLFEYFSETQRNKGNFPGRFSGRQFSNSRSEMNVSTLELGDSALYLCARRAGDPYEQYFGPGTRLTVT.